A selection of T cell receptor beta chains follows, all from one sample in a study of T cells in Graves' hyperthyroidism and ophthalmopathy. TCRdb fed the multiplex PCR reads into MiXCR, producing one record per CDR3 protein. The table shows hundreds of thousands of distinct CDR3 sequences, with 14% occurring only once. The sample consisted of blood. The receptors were sampled from a woman aged 18-29 years with Graves' hyperthyroidism. Both conserved end residues are part of each CDR3. Fields, in order: clone size, V gene, D gene, J gene, CDR3 protein, CDR3 DNA. A D gene is named only where the DNA matches it firmly. The size entry is marked missing in some rows and otherwise reads once, few, many or a size class.

>many|TRBV6-2/TRBV6-3|.|TRBJ2-1
CASSTDQYNEQFF
TGTGCCAGCAGTACCGACCAATACAATGAGCAGTTCTTC
>few|TRBV12-3/TRBV12-4|TRBD2|TRBJ2-5
CASTPRDYQETQYF
TGTGCCAGCACTCCCCGGGACTATCAAGAGACCCAGTACTTC
>.|TRBV10-1|TRBD1|TRBJ2-5
CASSAGGSQETQYF
TGCGCCAGCAGCGCAGGGGGCTCCCAAGAGACCCAGTACTTC
>few|TRBV6-2/TRBV6-3|.|TRBJ2-2
CASRNPGTGELFF
TGTGCCAGCAGGAACCCAGGGACCGGGGAGCTGTTTTTT
>.|TRBV4-1|.|TRBJ2-1
CASSQVGAANEQFF
TGCGCCAGCAGCCAAGTCGGGGCTGCAAATGAGCAGTTCTTC
>many|TRBV6-2/TRBV6-3|TRBD2|TRBJ2-2
CASSYTTIGTSGGNTGELFF
TGTGCCAGCAGTTACACTACCATAGGGACTAGCGGAGGAAACACCGGGGAGCTGTTTTTT
>many|TRBV9|.|TRBJ1-2
CASSVAEDYGYTF
TGTGCCAGCAGCGTAGCTGAGGACTATGGCTACACCTTC
>.|TRBV20-1|.|TRBJ2-1
CSARGLRHNEQFF
TGCAGTGCTAGAGGCCTAAGACACAATGAGCAGTTCTTC
>many|TRBV6-6|TRBD1|TRBJ1-5
CASSYPRLRDRVLSNQPQHF
TGTGCCAGCAGTTACCCACGCCTCCGGGACAGGGTCCTTAGCAATCAGCCCCAGCATTTT
>many|TRBV24-1|TRBD1|TRBJ2-5
CATSPGTGVGETQYF
TGTGCCACCAGTCCCGGGACAGGGGTCGGAGAGACCCAGTACTTC
>many|TRBV11-2|TRBD2|TRBJ2-2
CASSLVVLADVRDAGELFF
TGTGCCAGCAGCTTAGTCGTCCTAGCGGATGTGCGGGATGCAGGGGAGCTGTTTTTT
>few|TRBV10-2|.|TRBJ2-7
CASKAPTATYEQYF
TGCGCCAGCAAGGCTCCAACCGCAACCTACGAGCAGTACTTC
>many|TRBV6-1|.|TRBJ2-7
CASSYRGFSYEQYF
TGTGCCAGCAGTTACCGAGGGTTTTCCTACGAGCAGTACTTC
>few|TRBV5-5|TRBD1|TRBJ2-5
CASRNRDRGFETQYF
TGTGCCAGCAGAAACCGGGACAGGGGGTTTGAGACCCAGTACTTC
>.|TRBV6-1|TRBD2|TRBJ2-7
CASSEERGRVYEQYF
TGTGCCAGCAGTGAAGAGCGGGGGAGGGTCTACGAGCAGTACTTC
>once|TRBV9|TRBD1|TRBJ2-1
CASSAPGQPSSPSSYNEQFF
TGTGCCAGCAGCGCCCCGGGACAGCCCTCTAGCCCGAGCTCCTACAATGAGCAGTTCTTC
>many|TRBV18|TRBD1|TRBJ2-1
CASSSDRGFYNEQFF
TGTGCCAGCTCCTCCGACAGGGGCTTCTACAATGAGCAGTTCTTC
>.|TRBV6-2/TRBV6-3|TRBD2|TRBJ2-7
CASRWGTSGRAEQYF
TGTGCCAGCAGATGGGGGACTAGCGGGAGGGCTGAGCAGTACTTC
>many|TRBV4-1|.|TRBJ1-2
CASSQGGGYTF
TGTGCCAGCAGCCAAGGCGGGGGCTACACCTTC
>.|TRBV6-1|.|TRBJ2-1
CASEPTNYNEQFF
TGTGCCAGCGAGCCGACTAACTACAATGAGCAGTTCTTC
>few|TRBV27|.|TRBJ1-4
CASSPLHNRATNEKLFF
TGTGCCAGCAGTCCATTACATAACAGAGCAACTAATGAAAAACTGTTTTTT
>many|TRBV7-9|.|TRBJ2-7
CASSRRGESYEQYF
TGTGCCAGCAGCCGAAGGGGAGAGAGCTACGAGCAGTACTTC
>few|TRBV11-2|.|TRBJ2-1
CANSLETHFSFDEQFF
TGTGCCAACAGCTTAGAGACACATTTTAGTTTCGATGAGCAGTTCTTC
>many|TRBV28|TRBD2|TRBJ2-1
CASSVAGVGYNEQFF
TGTGCCAGCAGTGTAGCGGGAGTAGGGTACAATGAGCAGTTCTTC
>many|TRBV18|.|TRBJ2-7
CASSPIPSREQYF
TGTGCCAGCTCACCAATTCCTTCTAGAGAGCAGTACTTC
>many|TRBV4-1|.|TRBJ1-1
CASSQTPNTEAFF
TGCGCCAGCAGCCAAACACCGAACACTGAAGCTTTCTTT
>few|TRBV7-3|.|TRBJ1-5
CASSLEGPPQHF
TGTGCCAGCAGCTTAGAGGGTCCGCCCCAGCATTTT
>many|TRBV20-1|TRBD2|TRBJ2-3
CSASPSGGTDTQYF
TGCAGTGCTAGCCCTAGCGGGGGAACAGATACGCAGTATTTT
>.|TRBV7-3|.|TRBJ2-3
CASSHGGPDTQYF
TGTGCCAGCAGCCACGGGGGCCCGGATACGCAGTATTTT
>.|TRBV2|.|TRBJ1-3
CASSESLTIYF
TGTGCCAGCAGTGAGTCCCTGACCATATATTTT
>.|TRBV29-1|.|TRBJ2-3
CSAFQGRKADTQYF
TGCAGCGCTTTCCAGGGGAGGAAGGCAGATACGCAGTATTTT
>many|TRBV30|TRBD1|TRBJ1-6
CAWTAFGQGDSPLHF
TGTGCCTGGACGGCTTTTGGGCAGGGGGACTCACCCCTCCACTTT
>few|TRBV6-6|TRBD2|TRBJ2-1
CASSYIVGSTSGYNEQFF
TGTGCCAGCAGTTACATCGTAGGGTCAACTAGCGGTTACAATGAGCAGTTCTTC
>.|TRBV29-1|TRBD2|TRBJ2-1
CSVDPSGNGQFF
TGCAGCGTTGATCCTAGCGGCAACGGTCAGTTCTTC
>many|TRBV12-5|TRBD2|TRBJ2-1
CASGVLIASGILEQFF
TGTGCTAGTGGGGTACTGATTGCTAGCGGGATCCTTGAGCAGTTCTTC
>.|TRBV5-4|TRBD2|TRBJ2-1
CASSLVGSGPLGEQFF
TGTGCCAGCAGCTTGGTTGGTAGCGGGCCCTTGGGTGAGCAGTTCTTC
>many|TRBV7-9|.|TRBJ1-1
CASSPTESFEAFF
TGTGCCAGCAGCCCTACGGAAAGCTTTGAAGCTTTCTTT
>.|TRBV14|.|TRBJ1-3
CASSQGRSPGNTIYF
TGTGCCAGCAGCCAAGGGCGAAGCCCTGGAAACACCATATATTTT
>.|TRBV2|.|TRBJ2-6
CAREGVSGANVLTF
TGTGCCCGCGAGGGAGTTTCCGGGGCCAACGTCCTGACTTTC
>.|TRBV14|.|TRBJ1-1
CASSTSGRGPGSAFF
TGTGCCAGCAGCACCAGCGGGAGGGGCCCCGGATCGGCTTTCTTT
>few|TRBV14|TRBD2|TRBJ2-3
CASSQGILAGNRRTDTQYF
TGTGCCAGCAGCCAAGGTATCCTAGCGGGAAACCGGAGGACAGATACGCAGTATTTT